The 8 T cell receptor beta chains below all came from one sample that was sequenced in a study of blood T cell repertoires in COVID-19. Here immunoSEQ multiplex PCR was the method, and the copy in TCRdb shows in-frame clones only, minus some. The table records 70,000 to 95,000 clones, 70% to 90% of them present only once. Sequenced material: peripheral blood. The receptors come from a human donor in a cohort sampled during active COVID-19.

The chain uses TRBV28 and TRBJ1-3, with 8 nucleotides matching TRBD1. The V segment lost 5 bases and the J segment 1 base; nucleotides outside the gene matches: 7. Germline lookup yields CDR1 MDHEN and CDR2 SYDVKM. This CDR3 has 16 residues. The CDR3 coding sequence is TGTGCCAGCAGTCCACGGACAGGGTATTCTGGAAACACCATATATTTT. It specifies CASSPRTGYSGNTIYF.

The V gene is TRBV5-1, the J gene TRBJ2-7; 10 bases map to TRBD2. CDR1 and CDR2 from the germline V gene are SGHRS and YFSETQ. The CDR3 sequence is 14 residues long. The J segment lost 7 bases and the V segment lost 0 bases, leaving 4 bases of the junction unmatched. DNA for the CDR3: TGCGCCAGCAGCTTGGGACTAGCGGGCTTGGAGCAGTACTTC. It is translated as CASSLGLAGLEQYF.

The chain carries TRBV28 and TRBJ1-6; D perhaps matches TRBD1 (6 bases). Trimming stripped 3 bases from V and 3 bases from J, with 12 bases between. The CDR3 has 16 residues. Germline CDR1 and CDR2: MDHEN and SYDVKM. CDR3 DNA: TGTGCCAGCAGTTTTTCTGGCAGGGGCTATAATTCACCCCTCCACTTT. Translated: CASSFSGRGYNSPLHF.

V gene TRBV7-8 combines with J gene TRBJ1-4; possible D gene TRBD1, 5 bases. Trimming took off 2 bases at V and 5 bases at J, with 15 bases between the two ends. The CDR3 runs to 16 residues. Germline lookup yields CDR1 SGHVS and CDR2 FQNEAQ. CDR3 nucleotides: TGTGCCAGCAGCTTACTAGGAGCACAGGCAAATGAAAAACTGTTTTTT. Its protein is CASSLLGAQANEKLFF. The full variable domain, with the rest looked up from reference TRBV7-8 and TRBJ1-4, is GAGVSQSPRYKVAKRGQDVALRCDPISGHVSLFWYQQALGQGPEFLTYFQNEAQLDKSGLPSDRFFAERPEGSVSTLKIQRTQQEDSAVYLCASSLLGAQANEKLFFGSGTQLSVL.

CDR3 in DNA: TGCGCCAGCAGCCTACAGGGGTACCAAGAGACCCAGTACTTC. Its translation: CASSLQGYQETQYF. The rearrangement links TRBV5-1 to TRBJ2-5; 7 bases agree with TRBD1. This CDR3 spans 14 amino acids. Germline CDR1 and CDR2: SGHRS and YFSETQ. V was pared by 4 bases and J by 0 bases, with 3 bases of the junction left unmatched. The full variable domain, completed using reference TRBV5-1 and TRBJ2-5, is KAGVTQTPRYLIKTRGQQVTLSCSPISGHRSVSWYQQTPGQGLQFLFEYFSETQRNKGNFPGRFSGRQFSNSRSEMNVSTLELGDSALYLCASSLQGYQETQYFGPGTRLLVL.

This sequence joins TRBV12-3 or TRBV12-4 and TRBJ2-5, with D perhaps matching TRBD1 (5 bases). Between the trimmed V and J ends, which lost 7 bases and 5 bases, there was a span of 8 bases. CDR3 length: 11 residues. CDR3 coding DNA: TGTGCCAGCACCAGGGCGGAGACCCAGTACTTC. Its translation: CASTRAETQYF.

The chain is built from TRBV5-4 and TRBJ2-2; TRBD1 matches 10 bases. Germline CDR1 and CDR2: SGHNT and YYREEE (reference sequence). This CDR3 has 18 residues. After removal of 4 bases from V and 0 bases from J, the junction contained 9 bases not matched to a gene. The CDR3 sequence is CASSKDRGSLTNTGELFF. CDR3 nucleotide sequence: TGTGCCAGCAGCAAGGACAGGGGGTCATTAACGAACACCGGGGAGCTGTTTTTT. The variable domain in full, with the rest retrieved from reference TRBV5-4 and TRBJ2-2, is ETGVTQSPTHLIKTRGQQVTLRCSSQSGHNTVSWYQQALGQGPQFIFQYYREEENGRGNFPPRFSGLQFPNYSSELNVNALELDDSALYLCASSKDRGSLTNTGELFFGEGSRLTVL.

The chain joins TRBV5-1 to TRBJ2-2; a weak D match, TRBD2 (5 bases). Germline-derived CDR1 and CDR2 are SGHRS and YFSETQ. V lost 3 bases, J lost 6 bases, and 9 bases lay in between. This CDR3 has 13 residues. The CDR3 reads CASSSLVAGELFF. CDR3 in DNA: TGCGCCAGCAGCTCACTAGTGGCCGGGGAGCTGTTTTTT. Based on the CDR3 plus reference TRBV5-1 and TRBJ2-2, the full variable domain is KAGVTQTPRYLIKTRGQQVTLSCSPISGHRSVSWYQQTPGQGLQFLFEYFSETQRNKGNFPGRFSGRQFSNSRSEMNVSTLELGDSALYLCASSSLVAGELFFGEGSRLTVL.